This entry concerns a single TCR beta chain. This clonotype was detected many times. Its cognate antigen has yet to be identified. One base away there is no much larger clone; base qualities are not given. These data are taken from a study of T-cell reconstitution after alpha-beta-depleted transplantation in children (dated by TCRdb to between 2015 and 2016). Study-level background: The study quantitatively tracked T-cell immune reconstitution after TCRalphabeta/CD19-depleted allogeneic hematopoietic cell transplantation in children using TCR repertoire profiling. Points the paper makes about the study in general: Over the following months the frequencies of hyperexpanded clones went down, and after one year T-cell counts and TCRbeta diversity were mostly credited to newly produced T cells. The apparently early recovery of alphabetaT-cell counts about two months after transplant reportedly depended on only several hundred rapidly expanded clones that came from non-depleted graft cells. In some patients, the high TCRbeta diversity seen at day 60 was put down to recipient T cells and intrathymic progenitors that had survived conditioning.

Receptor amplification or capture employed PCR. The sequencer listed for this sample is Illumina HiSeq 2500. Molecular barcoding was employed in the preparation of TCR libraries, with unique molecular identifiers being used to normalize TCRbeta repertoire quantification. TCRdb reprocessed the public reads (quality trimming at Q25 with fastp, clone calling with MiXCR) and kept in-frame beta chains. Rows are combined by CDR3 protein, so each entry shows the most common genes and DNA. This sample has about 300,000 distinct CDR3 sequences in its table, and just over 7.5% of those were observed once. The ten largest clones represent about 9.1% of the sample. This specimen's treatment or condition label, interpreted: allogeneic hematopoietic cell transplantation with graft depleted of TCRalphabeta T cells and CD19 B cells. The children who served as transplant recipients had been given grafts of TCRalphabeta/CD19-depleted allogeneic hematopoietic cells.

V drops 2 bases and J drops 7 bases, leaving 21 bases in between. Reading from cysteine to phenylalanine, the CDR3 counts 17 amino acids. Just the 51-base CDR3 DNA is kept, in frame starting at base 1. As encoded in the germline V gene, CDR1 is SNHLY while CDR2 is FYNNEI. The receptor comes from a female patient aged 2 to 10 who had a stem cell transplant for Fanconi anemia, so the T cells may come from the graft donor. Recombination joined TRBV2 with TRBJ2-4; TRBD1 is possibly the D segment (7 matching bases). This specimen consisted of peripheral blood, obtained 360 days after TCRalphabeta/CD19-depleted stem cell transplant. CDR3 loop: CASSELRDSGLGNIQYF. The DNA sequence follows: TGTGCCAGCAGTGAATTGCGGGACAGTGGGTTGGGGAACATTCAGTACTTC. With the rest looked up from the reference TRBV2 and TRBJ2-4 genes rather than sequenced, the full variable domain is EPEVTQTPSHQVTQMGQEVILRCVPISNHLYFYWYRQILGQKVEFLVSFYNNEISEKSEIFDDQFSVERPDGSNFTLKIRSTKLEDSAMYFCASSELRDSGLGNIQYFGAGTRLSVL.